This entry lists 30 T cell receptor beta chains sequenced from one sample in a study of OX40 agonist ivuxolimab in advanced cancers. Clones were read by immunoSEQ multiplex PCR, and TCRdb kept only the in-frame ones, dropping some. The table includes 95,000 to 150,000 clones, 93% detected once. This specimen consisted of CD4+ or CD8+ T cells sorted from blood, obtained in a trial of the OX40 agonist ivuxolimab. All receptors come from an adult with an advanced solid tumor such as melanoma, head and neck, liver or kidney cancer.

The gene calls are TRBV27 and TRBJ2-2, with 9 bases that match TRBD2. Germline values: CDR1 MNHEY, CDR2 SMNVEV (reference sequence). The CDR3 sequence is 16 residues long. With V trimmed by 3 bases and J by 0 bases, 2 bases remained unmatched. This chain's CDR3 is CASSFSGGPNTGELFF. Here the CDR3 DNA reads TGTGCCAGCAGTTTCAGCGGGGGGCCGAACACCGGGGAGCTGTTTTTT.

The chain is built from TRBV15 and TRBJ2-1; 7 bases align to TRBD2. Germline loops: CDR1 LNHNV, CDR2 YYDKDF (reference sequence). CDR3 length equals 14 residues. Unmatched junction bases numbered 1, after V lost 0 bases and J lost 5 bases. The CDR3 protein is CATSRDRGDNEQFF. The CDR3 region has the DNA TGTGCCACCAGCAGAGATCGGGGGGACAATGAGCAGTTCTTC.

The chain uses TRBV5-6 and TRBJ1-6; TRBD1 matches 7 bases. CDR1 and CDR2 from the germline V gene are SGHDT and YYEEEE. The junction had 14 bases not matched to a gene; V was cut back by 3 bases and J by 14 bases. The CDR3 runs to 15 residues. The CDR3 region has the DNA TGTGCCAGCAGCTCAAAACAGGGGATGAGTGTTACCCTCCACTTT. This translates into CASSSKQGMSVTLHF.

This chain links TRBV28 with TRBJ1-3; D ambiguous. Germline CDR1 is MDHEN and CDR2 is SYDVKM. The CDR3 is 16 residues long. V dropped 3 bases and J dropped 0 bases, with 12 bases sitting between them. CDR3 sequence reads: CASSFPGRTSGNTIYF. The CDR3 DNA reads as TGTGCCAGCAGTTTTCCCGGACGGACCTCTGGAAACACCATATATTTT.

V usage is TRBV5-6 and J usage is TRBJ1-5, with 9 bases aligning to TRBD1. CDR3 size: 14 residues. Trimming at V came to 3 bases and at J to 9 bases, leaving 7 bases not matched to a gene. Germline V gene lookup returns CDR1 SGHDT and CDR2 YYEEEE. The chain's CDR3 is CASSSDRGRLPQHF. The CDR3 DNA follows: TGTGCCAGCAGCTCCGACAGGGGGAGGTTGCCCCAGCATTTT. Using reference TRBV5-6 and TRBJ1-5 for the parts outside the CDR3, the full variable domain is DAGVTQSPTHLIKTRGQQVTLRCSPKSGHDTVSWYQQALGQGPQFIFQYYEEEERQRGNFPDRFSGHQFPNYSSELNVNALLLGDSALYLCASSSDRGRLPQHFGDGTRLSIL.

V and J are TRBV7-9 and TRBJ1-1; TRBD1 matches 10 bases. V trimming: 1 base; J trimming: 4 bases; junction bases outside the gene matches: 6. The CDR3 is made up of 16 amino acids. Per the germline V gene, CDR1 is SEHNR and CDR2 is FQNEAQ (reference sequence). CDR3 loop: CASSLGSWTGGTEAFF. CDR3 DNA sequence: TGTGCCAGCAGCTTAGGTAGCTGGACAGGGGGCACTGAAGCTTTCTTT.

The rearrangement joins TRBV9 to TRBJ1-2; TRBD1 matches at 7 bases. The CDR3 is made up of 14 amino acids. Germline-derived CDR1 and CDR2 are SGDLS and YYNGEE. V trimming: 4 bases; J trimming: 8 bases; junction bases outside the gene matches: 11. The CDR3 nucleotides are TGTGCCAGCAGCCCATCGACAGGGTTCTACGGCTACACCTTC. It yields the protein CASSPSTGFYGYTF.

This chain joins TRBV19 and TRBJ2-7; no firm D call. CDR1 is LNHDA and CDR2 is SQIVND in the germline V gene (reference sequence). The ends were cut back, 2 bases at V and 5 bases at J, with 4 bases in the middle. This CDR3 contains 11 residues. The CDR3 coding sequence is TGTGCCAGTAGTATACGAAACGAGCAGTACTTC. Its translation: CASSIRNEQYF.

The rearrangement links TRBV28 to TRBJ2-1, with 9 bases that match TRBD1. V shed 3 bases, J shed 9 bases, and the junction held 9 bases outside the gene matches. The germline V gene encodes CDR1 MDHEN and CDR2 SYDVKM. The length of the CDR3 is 15 residues. CDR3 coding DNA: TGTGCCAGCAGTTTTGGGACAGGGTTTGTCGGTGAGCAGTTCTTC. The encoded protein is CASSFGTGFVGEQFF.

This chain links TRBV6-6 with TRBJ2-7; 11 bases are a match to TRBD2. There are 15 residues in the CDR3. The V gene end was trimmed by 6 bases and the J gene end by 6 bases; junction bases not matched to a gene: 10. The germline gives CDR1 MNHNY, CDR2 SVGAGI (reference sequence). DNA of the CDR3: TGTGCCAGCAGGGACTACCTAGGACTAGCGGGCGAGCAGTACTTC. Its translation is CASRDYLGLAGEQYF.

This clone was observed a single time. The chain is built from TRBV4-1 and TRBJ2-3; TRBD2 agrees at 7 bases. Trimming cost V 0 bases and J 0 bases; bases outside gene matches: 9. The CDR3 is made up of 18 amino acids. Per germline, CDR1 MGHRA and CDR2 YSYEKL. The CDR3 is CASSQDHRVSGSTDTQYF. CDR3 DNA sequence: TGCGCCAGCAGCCAAGATCATAGGGTTAGCGGGAGCACAGATACGCAGTATTTT.

This chain connects TRBV5-6 to TRBJ1-1; 7 bases agree with TRBD1. Trimming took 4 bases from V and 12 from J; bases not matched to a gene: 15. Germline assignment: CDR1 SGHDT and CDR2 YYEEEE. The CDR3 totals 14 residues. The CDR3 sequence is CASSQGRQGRSPFF. The CDR3 DNA sequence: TGTGCCAGCAGCCAGGGTCGACAGGGTAGATCGCCTTTCTTT.

The chain recombines TRBV7-2 with TRBJ2-5, with no clear D. Germline CDR1 reads SGHTA; CDR2 reads FQGNSA. V was trimmed by 6 bases and J by 5 bases, leaving 7 bases between them. The CDR3 extends over 11 amino acids. The chain's CDR3 is CASRLGETQYF. The CDR3 region has the DNA TGTGCCAGCAGGCTTGGGGAGACCCAGTACTTC.

The chain carries TRBV9 and TRBJ1-2; 7 bases match TRBD1. Germline assignment: CDR1 SGDLS and CDR2 YYNGEE. This CDR3 is 17 amino acids long. After removal of 3 bases from V and 3 bases from J, the junction contained 14 bases not matched to a gene. DNA of the CDR3: TGTGCCAGCAGCGGTAGATCCGGCAGAGGGGGCGACTATGGCTACACCTTC. Amino acids: CASSGRSGRGGDYGYTF.

CDR3 in DNA: TGTGCCAGCAGTTTATCAACGGGGAATGCCTATGGCTACACCTTC. The encoded protein is CASSLSTGNAYGYTF. This chain uses TRBV27 with TRBJ1-2; D ambiguous. With 0 bases removed from V and 4 bases from J, the gap between germline ends came to 12 bases. This CDR3 has 15 amino acids. The germline V gene encodes CDR1 MNHEY and CDR2 SMNVEV (reference sequence).

CDR3 nucleotide sequence: TGTGCCAGCAGCTTAGGAGTTAGTTCAGATACGCAGTATTTT. This sequence encodes CASSLGVSSDTQYF. This chain joins TRBV7-2 and TRBJ2-3, with D uncertain. Trimming shortened V by 1 base and J by 4 bases, and 9 bases separated the two germline ends. Germline assignment: CDR1 SGHTA and CDR2 FQGNSA. The CDR3 spans 14 residues.

This sequence joins TRBV11-2 and TRBJ2-7; unclear D gene. Trimming cost V 2 bases and J 7 bases, with 9 bases left between them. Germline V lookup: CDR1 SGHAT, CDR2 FQNNGV. The CDR3 is made up of 12 amino acids. CDR3 sequence (DNA): TGTGCCAGCAGCTTAACTAATCTGGAGCAGTACTTC. Amino acids: CASSLTNLEQYF. The entire variable domain, with the rest obtained from reference TRBV11-2 and TRBJ2-7, is as follows: EAGVAQSPRYKIIEKRQSVAFWCNPISGHATLYWYQQILGQGPKLLIQFQNNGVVDDSQLPKDRFSAERLKGVDSTLKIQPAKLEDSAVYLCASSLTNLEQYFGPGTRLTVT.

The V call is TRBV6-1, the J call TRBJ2-1, with 9 bases matching TRBD2. The length of the CDR3 is 14 residues. After removal of 6 bases from V and 2 bases from J, the junction contained 2 bases not matched to a gene. CDR1 MNHNS and CDR2 SASEGT come from the germline V gene. DNA for the CDR3: TGTGCCAGCAGGGCGGGAGGGCCCTACAATGAGCAGTTCTTC. Amino acids: CASRAGGPYNEQFF.

J is TRBJ1-1 and V is TRBV18, with a weak D call TRBD1 (5 bases). CDR3 length: 16 residues. Germline assignment: CDR1 KGHSH and CDR2 LQKENI. V lost 0 bases and J lost 5, with 16 bases in between. The CDR3 bases are TGTGCCAGCTCACCACCGAAATACTCACGGGGGACTGAAGCTTTCTTT. It codes for CASSPPKYSRGTEAFF. The full variable domain, rest sourced from reference TRBV18 and TRBJ1-1, is NAGVMQNPRHLVRRRGQEARLRCSPMKGHSHVYWYRQLPEEGLKFMVYLQKENIIDESGMPKERFSAEFPKEGPSILRIQQVVRGDSAAYFCASSPPKYSRGTEAFFGQGTRLTVV.

The V gene is TRBV5-6, the J gene TRBJ2-7, with 13 bases identical to TRBD2. V trimming: 0 bases; J trimming: 3 bases; junction bases outside the gene matches: 9. This CDR3 has 18 residues. Germline CDR1 reads SGHDT; CDR2 reads YYEEEE. CDR3 DNA: TGTGCCAGCAGCTTGGGAGGGCAACTAGCGGGAGGGTACTACGAGCAGTACTTC. It is translated as CASSLGGQLAGGYYEQYF.

The J gene is TRBJ1-6, the V gene TRBV30; D is possibly TRBD1 (5 bases). Germline CDR1 and CDR2: GTSNPN and SVGIG (reference sequence). Between the trimmed V and J ends, which lost 3 bases and 5 bases, there was a span of 14 bases. This CDR3 comprises 15 residues. CDR3 sequence (DNA): TGTGCCTGGAGCTCGGGGGGAGCGGATAATTCACCCCTCCACTTT. Translating gives CAWSSGGADNSPLHF.

This chain joins TRBV27 and TRBJ2-1; no definite D call. The germline CDR1 and CDR2 sequences are MNHEY and SMNVEV (reference sequence). This CDR3 spans 17 amino acids. Trimming cost V 4 bases and J 0 bases, with 16 bases left between them. This chain's CDR3 is CASSSTLIPGSYNEQFF. The CDR3 DNA follows: TGTGCCAGCAGTTCAACGTTAATACCCGGCTCCTACAATGAGCAGTTCTTC.

The genes are TRBV19 and TRBJ2-2; no clear D gene. Germline V gives CDR1 LNHDA, CDR2 SQIVND (reference sequence). The CDR3 totals 12 residues. V gave up 8 bases and J gave up 5 bases, with 9 bases separating them. The CDR3 DNA reads as TGTGCCAGTGGTCGTAAAACCGGGGAGCTGTTTTTT. Translated, it gives CASGRKTGELFF.

J is TRBJ2-2 and V is TRBV5-1; TRBD2 aligns across 13 bases. This CDR3 has 18 residues. With 0 bases clipped from V and 0 bases from J, the junction kept 2 bases outside the gene matches. CDR1 is SGHRS and CDR2 is YFSETQ in the germline V gene. The CDR3 loop is CASSLGLAGGTNTGELFF. Written as DNA, the CDR3 is TGCGCCAGCAGCTTGGGACTAGCGGGGGGCACGAACACCGGGGAGCTGTTTTTT. Using reference TRBV5-1 and TRBJ2-2 for the parts outside the CDR3, the full variable domain is KAGVTQTPRYLIKTRGQQVTLSCSPISGHRSVSWYQQTPGQGLQFLFEYFSETQRNKGNFPGRFSGRQFSNSRSEMNVSTLELGDSALYLCASSLGLAGGTNTGELFFGEGSRLTVL.

This rearrangement joins TRBV6-5 to TRBJ1-3; TRBD1 might be the D (5 bases). Germline V gene data show CDR1 as MNHEY and CDR2 as SVGAGI. This CDR3 has 16 amino acids. Trimming stripped 0 bases from V and 3 bases from J, with 12 bases between. The CDR3 is CASSYSSAGSGNTIYF. Here the CDR3 DNA reads TGTGCCAGCAGTTACTCATCGGCAGGGAGTGGAAACACCATATATTTT.

J is TRBJ2-7 and V is TRBV5-6, with D perhaps TRBD2 (6 bases). Germline assignment: CDR1 SGHDT and CDR2 YYEEEE. With 4 bases removed from V and 8 bases from J, the gap between germline ends came to 13 bases. This CDR3 contains 12 residues. The CDR3 loop is CASSPGRKQQYF. The DNA of the CDR3 is TGTGCCAGCAGCCCGGGGAGGAAACAGCAGTACTTC.

The chain combines TRBV19 with TRBJ1-1; 7 bases map to TRBD1. The CDR3 is 18 amino acids. The ends lost 5 bases at V and 0 bases at J; junction bases unmatched: 15. CDR1 is LNHDA, CDR2 SQIVND, per germline (reference sequence). In DNA, the CDR3 is TGTGCCAGTAGTGCTCGACAGGGCGGCCCTCTCATGAACACTGAAGCTTTCTTT. The encoded protein is CASSARQGGPLMNTEAFF.

V and J are TRBV30 and TRBJ1-1; tentatively, D is TRBD1 (6 bases). Germline V gives CDR1 GTSNPN, CDR2 SVGIG (reference sequence). Trimming cost V 5 bases and J 0 bases, with 16 bases left between them. The CDR3 is 15 amino acids. CDR3 DNA: TGTGCCTGGGAGTGGCCGGACAGATTGAACACTGAAGCTTTCTTT. Encoded protein: CAWEWPDRLNTEAFF.

The chain combines TRBV9 with TRBJ2-7; 7 nucleotides line up with TRBD1. The CDR3 contains 15 residues. Germline V gene lookup returns CDR1 SGDLS and CDR2 YYNGEE. The junction had 7 bases not matched to a gene; V was cut back by 4 bases and J by 0 bases. CDR3 amino acids: CASSFRDSLSYEQYF. The CDR3, as DNA: TGTGCCAGCAGCTTTCGGGACAGCCTCTCCTACGAGCAGTACTTC.

CDR3 nucleotides: TGTGCCAGCAGTTTATCGGGGACAGGGAACACCGGGGAGCTGTTTTTT. This codes for CASSLSGTGNTGELFF. The genes are TRBV27 and TRBJ2-2, with 8 bases lining up with TRBD1. Trimming cost V 0 bases and J 1 base; bases outside gene matches: 1. There are 16 residues in the CDR3. Germline values: CDR1 MNHEY, CDR2 SMNVEV (reference sequence).